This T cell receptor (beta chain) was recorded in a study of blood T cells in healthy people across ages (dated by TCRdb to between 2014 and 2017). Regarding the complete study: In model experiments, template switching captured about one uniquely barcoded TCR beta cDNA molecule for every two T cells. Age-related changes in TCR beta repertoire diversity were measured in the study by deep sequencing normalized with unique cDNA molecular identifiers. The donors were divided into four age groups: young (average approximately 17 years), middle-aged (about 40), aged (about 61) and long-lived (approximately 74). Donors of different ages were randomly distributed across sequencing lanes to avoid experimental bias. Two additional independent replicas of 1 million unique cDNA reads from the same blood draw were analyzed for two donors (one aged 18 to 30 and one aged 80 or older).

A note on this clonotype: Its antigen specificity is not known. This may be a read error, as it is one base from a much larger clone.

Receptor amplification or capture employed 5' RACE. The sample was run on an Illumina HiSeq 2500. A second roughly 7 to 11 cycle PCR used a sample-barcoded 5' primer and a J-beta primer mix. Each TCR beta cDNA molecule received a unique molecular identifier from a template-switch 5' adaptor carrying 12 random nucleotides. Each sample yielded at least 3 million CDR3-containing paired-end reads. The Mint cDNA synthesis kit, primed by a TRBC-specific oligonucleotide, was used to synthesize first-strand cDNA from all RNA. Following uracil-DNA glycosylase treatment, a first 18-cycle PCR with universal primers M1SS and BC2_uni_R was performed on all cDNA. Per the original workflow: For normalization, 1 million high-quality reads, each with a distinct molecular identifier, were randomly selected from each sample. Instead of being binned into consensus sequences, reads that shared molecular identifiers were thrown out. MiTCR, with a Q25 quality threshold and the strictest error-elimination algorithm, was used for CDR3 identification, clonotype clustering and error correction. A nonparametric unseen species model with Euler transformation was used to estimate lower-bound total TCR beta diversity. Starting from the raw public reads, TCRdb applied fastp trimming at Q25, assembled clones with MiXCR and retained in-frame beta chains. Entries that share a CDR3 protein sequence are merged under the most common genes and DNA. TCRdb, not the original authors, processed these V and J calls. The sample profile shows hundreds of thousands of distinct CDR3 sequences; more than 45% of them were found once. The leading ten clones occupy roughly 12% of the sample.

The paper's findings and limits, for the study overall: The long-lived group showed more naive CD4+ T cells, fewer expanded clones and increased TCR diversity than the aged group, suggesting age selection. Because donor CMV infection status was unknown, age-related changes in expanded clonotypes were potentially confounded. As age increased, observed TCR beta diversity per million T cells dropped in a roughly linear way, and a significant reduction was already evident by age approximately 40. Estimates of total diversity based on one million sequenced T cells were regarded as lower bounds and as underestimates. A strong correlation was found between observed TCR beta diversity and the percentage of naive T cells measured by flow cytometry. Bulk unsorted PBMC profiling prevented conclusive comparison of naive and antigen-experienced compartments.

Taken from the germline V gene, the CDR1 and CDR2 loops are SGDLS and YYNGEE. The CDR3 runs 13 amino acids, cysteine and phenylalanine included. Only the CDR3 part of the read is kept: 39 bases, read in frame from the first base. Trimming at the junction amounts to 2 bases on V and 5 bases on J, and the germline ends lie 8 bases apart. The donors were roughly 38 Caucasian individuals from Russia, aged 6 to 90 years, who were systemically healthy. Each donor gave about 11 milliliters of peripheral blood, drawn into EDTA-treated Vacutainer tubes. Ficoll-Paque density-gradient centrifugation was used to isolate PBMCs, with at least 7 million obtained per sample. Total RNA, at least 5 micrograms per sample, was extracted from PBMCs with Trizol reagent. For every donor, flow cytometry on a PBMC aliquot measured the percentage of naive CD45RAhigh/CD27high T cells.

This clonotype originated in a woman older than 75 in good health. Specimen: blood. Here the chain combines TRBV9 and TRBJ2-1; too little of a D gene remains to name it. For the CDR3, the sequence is CASSVNTDNEQFF. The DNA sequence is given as TGTGCCAGCAGCGTTAACACCGACAATGAGCAGTTCTTC.